Only a few counts were recorded for the clone carrying this TCR beta chain. TCRdb independently ran MiXCR on the PCR reads; one entry per CDR3 protein. The table records under 100,000 distinct CDR3 sequences, roughly half of them present only once. This record belongs to a study of CDR3 diversity in severe acne. The CDR3 loop spans 14 amino acids. Germline values: CDR1 SGHVS, CDR2 FNYEAQ. V was cut by 5 bases and J by 2 bases, with 10 bases left in between. The V gene is TRBV7-6, the J gene TRBJ1-5; TRBD1 is a possible D gene (6 bases). The sample was blood. This clonotype originated in a male donor in good health, serving as a control. CDR3 nucleotides: TGTGCCAGCAGCCCAAACAGGGGCAATCAGCCCCAGCATTTT. Its translation: CASSPNRGNQPQHF.